This TCR beta chain derives from a study of blood T cells in healthy people across ages. Overall study findings and caveats: The recorded TCR beta diversity per million T cells decreased in a roughly linear manner with age.

Germline CDR1 SGDLS, CDR2 YYNGEE. CDR3 size: 15 residues. The trim removed 8 bases at V and 2 bases at J, leaving 7 bases unmatched. This clonotype showed up just a few times. The antigen is not known. Through a sample-barcoded 5' primer and a J-beta primer mix, a second PCR was run for roughly 6 to 12 cycles. TCRdb reanalysed the 5' RACE reads using MiXCR and keeps one entry per CDR3 protein. This repertoire shows approximately 730,000 distinct CDR3 sequences, roughly 43% found once; its top ten account for 20% to 25%. The sequencing sample was made of blood. The chain uses TRBV9 and TRBJ2-3; 11 positions agree with TRBD2. The receptor was derived from a woman aged 60-75 years in good health. This CDR3 is CASAAGLAVTDTQYF. For the CDR3, the DNA is TGTGCCAGTGCCGCGGGACTAGCGGTCACAGATACGCAGTATTTT.